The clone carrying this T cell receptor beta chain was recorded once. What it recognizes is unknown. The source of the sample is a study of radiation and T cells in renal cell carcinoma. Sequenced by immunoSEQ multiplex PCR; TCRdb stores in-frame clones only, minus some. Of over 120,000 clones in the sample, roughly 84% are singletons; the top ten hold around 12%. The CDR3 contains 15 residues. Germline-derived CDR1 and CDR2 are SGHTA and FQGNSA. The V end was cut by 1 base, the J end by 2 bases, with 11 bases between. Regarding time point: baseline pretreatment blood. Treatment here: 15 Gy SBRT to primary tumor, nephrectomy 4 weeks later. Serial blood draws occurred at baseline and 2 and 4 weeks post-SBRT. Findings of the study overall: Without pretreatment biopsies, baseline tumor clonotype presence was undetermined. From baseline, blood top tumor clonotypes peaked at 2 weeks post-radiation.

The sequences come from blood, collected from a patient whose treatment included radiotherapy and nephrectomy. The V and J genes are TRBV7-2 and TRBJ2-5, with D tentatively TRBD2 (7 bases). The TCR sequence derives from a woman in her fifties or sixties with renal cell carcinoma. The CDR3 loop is CASSLDRGGQETQYF. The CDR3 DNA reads TGTGCCAGCAGCTTAGATAGGGGGGGGCAAGAGACCCAGTACTTC. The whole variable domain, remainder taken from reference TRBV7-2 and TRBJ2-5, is GAGVSQSPSNKVTEKGKDVELRCDPISGHTALYWYRQSLGQGLEFLIYFQGNSAPDKSGLPSDRFSAERTGGSVSTLTIQRTQQEDSAVYLCASSLDRGGQETQYFGPGTRLLVL.